These T cell receptor beta chains were read from a single sample in a study of T-cell memory formation after mild COVID-19. MiXCR, run by TCRdb on the 5' RACE reads, gives a single entry per CDR3 protein. Found here are approximately 400,000 distinct CDR3 sequences, over 15% of them singletons; the top ten hold under 25%. Material for sequencing was PBMCs or a T cell subset sorted from them (not recorded which). These receptors were collected from a man aged 18 to 29 who had mild COVID-19 (a few samples of this study predate the infection). Cell type and time point are not known. Both conserved end residues are part of each CDR3. Each record gives: V gene, J gene, clone size, D gene, CDR3 protein, CDR3 DNA. A D gene is named only where the DNA matches it firmly. Size is omitted from some rows. Given values are once, few, many or a class for expanded clones.

>TRBV7-8|TRBJ1-5|NA|NA
CASSPTNSYRNQPQHF
TGTGCCAGCAGCCCAACGAACAGTTATCGCAATCAGCCCCAGCATTTT
>TRBV4-1|TRBJ2-1|NA|NA
CASSQDRTLGYEQFF
TGCGCCAGCAGCCAAGATCGGACCTTGGGATATGAGCAGTTCTTC
>TRBV12-3/TRBV12-4|TRBJ2-3|NA|NA
CASSWDVVNTQYF
TGTGCCAGCAGTTGGGACGTGGTTAATACGCAGTATTTT
>TRBV4-3|TRBJ1-6|NA|NA
CASSQTQGAYNSPLHF
TGCGCCAGCAGCCAGACCCAGGGTGCCTATAATTCACCCCTCCACTTT
>TRBV12-3/TRBV12-4|TRBJ1-5|NA|NA
CASSWGGNQPQHF
TGTGCCAGCAGTTGGGGGGGCAATCAGCCCCAGCATTTT
>TRBV20-1|TRBJ2-7|NA|NA
CSAGGPRDEQYF
TGCAGTGCCGGGGGACCTCGGGACGAGCAGTACTTC
>TRBV5-1|TRBJ1-1|NA|NA
CASSPGGGPGEAFF
TGCGCCAGCAGCCCTGGAGGGGGACCTGGTGAAGCTTTCTTT
>TRBV7-2|TRBJ2-3|many|TRBD2
CASSLGYSGGLTDTQYF
TGTGCCAGCAGCTTAGGATACAGCGGGGGCCTCACAGATACGCAGTATTTT
>TRBV7-2|TRBJ2-3|few|NA
CASGTAVTDTQYF
TGTGCCAGCGGGACCGCCGTCACAGATACGCAGTATTTT
>TRBV2|TRBJ2-1|many|TRBD2
CASSGAGGYNEQFF
TGTGCCAGCAGTGGAGCGGGGGGGTACAATGAGCAGTTCTTC
>TRBV7-6|TRBJ2-1|few|NA
CASAGDYPYNEQFF
TGTGCCAGCGCCGGCGACTACCCCTACAATGAGCAGTTCTTC
>TRBV5-1|TRBJ2-1|NA|NA
CATSPQRYNEQFF
TGCGCCACCTCCCCTCAAAGATACAATGAGCAGTTCTTC
>TRBV7-9|TRBJ2-7|few|NA
CASSRLPGGMDEQYF
TGTGCCAGCAGCCGGCTACCCGGTGGTATGGACGAGCAGTACTTC
>TRBV28|TRBJ2-1|few|TRBD1
CASSAGQVSYNEQFF
TGTGCCAGCAGTGCAGGACAGGTCTCCTACAATGAGCAGTTCTTC
>TRBV20-1|TRBJ1-1|NA|NA
CSARDLVQGINTEAFF
TGCAGTGCTAGAGATCTCGTGCAGGGGATTAACACTGAAGCTTTCTTT
>TRBV6-5|TRBJ2-2|NA|NA
CASSWNTSMNTGELFF
TGTGCCAGCAGCTGGAATACTAGCATGAACACCGGGGAGCTGTTTTTT
>TRBV7-2|TRBJ2-5|NA|NA
CASSSVWSEETQYF
TGTGCCAGCAGCTCCGTTTGGAGCGAAGAGACCCAGTACTTC
>TRBV4-2|TRBJ2-6|few|NA
CASSQDAAVGANVLTF
TGTGCCAGCAGCCAAGACGCCGCGGTGGGGGCCAACGTCCTGACTTTC
>TRBV12-3/TRBV12-4|TRBJ2-5|few|TRBD1
CASRPRGNRGLLGESAKETQYF
TGTGCCAGCAGACCTCGCGGGAACAGGGGGCTTTTAGGGGAGAGCGCCAAAGAGACCCAGTACTTC
>TRBV5-1|TRBJ2-5|NA|NA
CASSRDAETQYF
TGCGCCAGCAGTCGGGACGCAGAGACCCAGTACTTC
>TRBV7-9|TRBJ2-2|NA|NA
CASGQPMPGHGPGGELFF
TGTGCCAGCGGCCAACCAATGCCGGGACACGGACCCGGCGGGGAGCTGTTTTTT
>TRBV11-2|TRBJ1-1|NA|NA
CASSSTLGGNTEAFF
TGTGCCAGCAGCTCTACCCTTGGGGGGAACACTGAAGCTTTCTTT
>TRBV21-1|TRBJ2-1|NA|NA
CASSKVRGGGSSSYNEQFF
TGTGCCAGCAGCAAAGTGAGGGGGGGCGGTTCGAGCTCCTACAATGAGCAGTTCTTC
>TRBV7-2|TRBJ2-2|many|NA
CASSFYTGELFF
TGTGCCAGCAGCTTTTACACCGGGGAGCTGTTTTTT
>TRBV20-1|TRBJ1-2|NA|TRBD1
CSASPRTGRNGYTF
TGCAGTGCTAGTCCCCGGACAGGGCGGAATGGCTACACCTTC
>TRBV7-6|TRBJ2-3|NA|TRBD2
CASSRWASGGSSTDTQYF
TGTGCCAGCAGCCGCTGGGCTAGCGGGGGGTCCAGCACAGATACGCAGTATTTT
>TRBV2|TRBJ2-7|NA|TRBD1
CASSRDRDDEQYF
TGTGCCAGCAGCCGGGACAGGGACGACGAGCAGTACTTC
>TRBV7-2|TRBJ2-3|few|TRBD2
CASSPGRLASDTQYF
TGTGCCAGCAGCCCCGGGAGACTAGCATCCGATACGCAGTATTTT
>TRBV6-5|TRBJ1-1|few|NA
CASRNNMNTEAFF
TGTGCCAGCAGGAACAACATGAACACTGAAGCTTTCTTT
>TRBV3-1|TRBJ1-2|few|NA
CASSQAAAGYGYTF
TGTGCCAGCAGCCAGGCTGCTGCGGGCTATGGCTACACCTTC
>TRBV3-1|TRBJ2-3|few|NA
CASSQAPTSTDTQYF
TGTGCCAGCAGCCAAGCCCCGACTAGTACAGATACGCAGTATTTT
>TRBV28|TRBJ2-3|many|NA
CASGPGDTQYF
TGTGCCAGCGGTCCTGGAGATACGCAGTATTTT
>TRBV20-1|TRBJ2-3|NA|NA
CSFRGLGTSTDTQYF
TGCAGCTTCCGGGGTTTGGGGACTAGCACAGATACGCAGTATTTT
>TRBV5-1|TRBJ2-3|many|TRBD1
CASSDDRGFTDTQYF
TGCGCCAGCAGCGATGACAGGGGTTTTACAGATACGCAGTATTTT
>TRBV9|TRBJ2-6|few|NA
CASSVVPSGANVLTF
TGTGCCAGCAGCGTAGTCCCTTCTGGGGCCAACGTCCTGACTTTC
>TRBV5-1|TRBJ2-2|NA|TRBD1
CASSIGTANTGELFF
TGCGCCAGCAGCATCGGGACAGCGAACACCGGGGAGCTGTTTTTT
>TRBV12-5|TRBJ1-3|once|NA
CASGLVGSGNTIYF
TGTGCTAGTGGTTTGGTAGGATCAGGGAACACCATATATTTT
>TRBV19|TRBJ2-1|NA|TRBD1
CGTAGTGGLNEQFF
TGTGGTACGGCCGGGACAGGGGGTTTAAATGAGCAGTTCTTC
>TRBV20-1|TRBJ1-1|NA|NA
CSAPTPGSTEAFF
TGCAGTGCGCCTACTCCGGGATCCACTGAAGCTTTCTTT
>TRBV7-8|TRBJ2-1|NA|NA
CASSLVGAVLNEQFF
TGTGCCAGCAGCTTAGTTGGGGCCGTCTTGAATGAGCAGTTCTTC
>TRBV7-2|TRBJ2-3|few|NA
CASSTRGTQYF
TGTGCCAGCAGCACACGGGGTACGCAGTATTTT
>TRBV7-3|TRBJ2-3|many|TRBD2
CASSSSGGALDTQYF
TGTGCCAGCAGCTCTAGCGGGGGGGCTTTAGATACGCAGTATTTT
>TRBV7-2|TRBJ2-3|NA|NA
CASSPSGMRADTQYF
TGTGCCAGCAGCCCTTCCGGCATGAGGGCAGATACGCAGTATTTT
>TRBV21-1|TRBJ1-5|NA|NA
CASSRDSLTSNQPQHF
TGTGCCAGCAGTCGGGACAGCTTGACTAGCAATCAGCCCCAGCATTTT
>TRBV5-4|TRBJ1-2|many|NA
CASRGTETNYGYTF
TGTGCCAGCAGGGGGACCGAGACTAACTATGGCTACACCTTC
>TRBV24-1|TRBJ2-1|NA|NA
CATSDLRERGYNEQFF
TGTGCCACCAGTGATTTGCGGGAGAGGGGATACAATGAGCAGTTCTTC
>TRBV12-3/TRBV12-4|TRBJ2-2|NA|NA
CASSLTGDSSGELFF
TGTGCCAGCAGTTTAACGGGGGACTCGTCCGGGGAGCTGTTTTTT
>TRBV20-1|TRBJ1-1|NA|TRBD1
CSVLDRGPEAFF
TGCAGTGTCCTGGACAGGGGCCCTGAAGCTTTCTTT